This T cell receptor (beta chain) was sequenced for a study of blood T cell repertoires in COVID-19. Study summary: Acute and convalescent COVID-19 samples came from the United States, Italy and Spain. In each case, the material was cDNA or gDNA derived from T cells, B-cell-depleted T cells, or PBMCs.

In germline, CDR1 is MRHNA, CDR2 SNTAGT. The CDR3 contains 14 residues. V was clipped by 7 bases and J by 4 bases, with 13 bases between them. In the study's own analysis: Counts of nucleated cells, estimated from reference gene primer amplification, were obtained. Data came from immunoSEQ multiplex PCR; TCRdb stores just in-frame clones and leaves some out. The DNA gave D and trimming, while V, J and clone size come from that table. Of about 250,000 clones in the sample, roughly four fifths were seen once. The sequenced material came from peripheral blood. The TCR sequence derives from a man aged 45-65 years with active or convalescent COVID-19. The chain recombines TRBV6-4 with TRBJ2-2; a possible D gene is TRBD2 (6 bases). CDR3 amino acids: CASKMEGSTGELFF. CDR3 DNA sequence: TGTGCCAGCAAGATGGAGGGAAGCACCGGGGAGCTGTTTTTT.